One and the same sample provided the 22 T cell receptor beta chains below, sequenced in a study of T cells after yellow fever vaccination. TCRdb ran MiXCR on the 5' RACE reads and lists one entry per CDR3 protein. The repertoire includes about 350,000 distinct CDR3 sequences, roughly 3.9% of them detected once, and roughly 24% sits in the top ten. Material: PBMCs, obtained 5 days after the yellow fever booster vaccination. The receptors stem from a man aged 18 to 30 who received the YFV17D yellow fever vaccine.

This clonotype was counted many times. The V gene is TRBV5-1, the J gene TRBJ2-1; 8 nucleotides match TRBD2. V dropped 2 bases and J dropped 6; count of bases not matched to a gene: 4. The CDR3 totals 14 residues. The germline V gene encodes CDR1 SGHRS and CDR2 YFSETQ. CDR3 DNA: TGCGCCAGCAGCTTCGGACTAGCCCCCAATGAGCAGTTCTTC. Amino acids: CASSFGLAPNEQFF.

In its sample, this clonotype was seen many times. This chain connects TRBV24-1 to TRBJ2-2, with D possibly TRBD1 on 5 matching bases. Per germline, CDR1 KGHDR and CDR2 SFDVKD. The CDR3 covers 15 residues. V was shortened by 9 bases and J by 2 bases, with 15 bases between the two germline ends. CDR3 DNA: TGTGCCACCGGGGCGTTTGACGGAAACACCGGGGAGCTGTTTTTT. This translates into CATGAFDGNTGELFF.

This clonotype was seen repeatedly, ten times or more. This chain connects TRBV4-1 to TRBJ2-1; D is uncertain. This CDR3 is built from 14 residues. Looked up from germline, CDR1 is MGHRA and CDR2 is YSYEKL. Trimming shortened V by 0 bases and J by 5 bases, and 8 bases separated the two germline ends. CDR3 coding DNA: TGCGCCAGCAGCCAAGAGGCTGCCAACAATGAGCAGTTCTTC. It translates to CASSQEAANNEQFF.

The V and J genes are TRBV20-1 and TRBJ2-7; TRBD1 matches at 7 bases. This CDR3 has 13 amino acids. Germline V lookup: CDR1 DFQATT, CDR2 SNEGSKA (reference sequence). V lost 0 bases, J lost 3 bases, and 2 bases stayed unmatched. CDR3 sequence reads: CSARDSGGYEQYF. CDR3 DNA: TGCAGTGCTAGAGATTCAGGGGGCTACGAGCAGTACTTC.

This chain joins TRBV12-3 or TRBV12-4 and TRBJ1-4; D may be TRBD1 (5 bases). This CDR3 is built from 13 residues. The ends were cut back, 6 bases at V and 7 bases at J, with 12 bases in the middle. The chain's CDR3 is CASSAGTGEKLFF. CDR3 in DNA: TGTGCCAGCAGCGCTGGGACGGGTGAAAAACTGTTTTTT.

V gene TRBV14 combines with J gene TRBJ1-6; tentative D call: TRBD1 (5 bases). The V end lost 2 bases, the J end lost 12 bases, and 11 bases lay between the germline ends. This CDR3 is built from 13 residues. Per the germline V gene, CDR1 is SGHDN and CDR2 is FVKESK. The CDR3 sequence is CASSQLPREPLHF. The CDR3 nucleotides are TGTGCCAGCAGCCAATTACCCAGGGAACCCCTCCACTTT. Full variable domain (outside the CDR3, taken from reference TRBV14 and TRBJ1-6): EAGVTQFPSHSVIEKGQTVTLRCDPISGHDNLYWYRRVMGKEIKFLLHFVKESKQDESGMPNNRFLAERTGGTYSTLKVQPAELEDSGVYFCASSQLPREPLHFGNGTRLTVT.

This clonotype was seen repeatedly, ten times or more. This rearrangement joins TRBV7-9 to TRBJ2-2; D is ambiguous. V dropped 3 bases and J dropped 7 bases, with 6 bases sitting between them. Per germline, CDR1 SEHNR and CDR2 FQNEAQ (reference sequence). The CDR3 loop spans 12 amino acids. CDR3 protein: CASSFYSGELFF. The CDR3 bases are TGTGCCAGCAGCTTTTACAGCGGGGAGCTGTTTTTT.

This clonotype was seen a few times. DNA for the CDR3: TGTGCTAGTGGAAGGGACAGGGAGCAGTTCTTC. Protein: CASGRDREQFF. The gene calls are TRBV12-5 and TRBJ2-1; 8 bases match TRBD1. CDR1 LGHNT and CDR2 FRNRAP come from the germline V gene. The CDR3 contains 11 residues. The ends lost 6 bases at V and 10 bases at J; junction bases unmatched: 2.

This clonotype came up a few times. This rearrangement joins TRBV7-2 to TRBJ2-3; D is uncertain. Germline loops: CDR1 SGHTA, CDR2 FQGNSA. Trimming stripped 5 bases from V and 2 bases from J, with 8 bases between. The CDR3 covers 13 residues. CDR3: CASSPYLTDTQYF. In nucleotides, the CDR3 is TGTGCCAGCAGCCCGTATCTCACAGATACGCAGTATTTT.

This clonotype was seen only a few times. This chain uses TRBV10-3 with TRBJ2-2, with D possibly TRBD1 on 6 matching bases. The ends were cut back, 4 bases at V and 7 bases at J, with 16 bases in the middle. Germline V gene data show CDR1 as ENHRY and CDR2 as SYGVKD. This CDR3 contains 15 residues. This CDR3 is CAISAPGAEGGELFF. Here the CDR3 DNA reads TGTGCCATCAGTGCTCCAGGGGCCGAAGGCGGGGAGCTGTTTTTT.

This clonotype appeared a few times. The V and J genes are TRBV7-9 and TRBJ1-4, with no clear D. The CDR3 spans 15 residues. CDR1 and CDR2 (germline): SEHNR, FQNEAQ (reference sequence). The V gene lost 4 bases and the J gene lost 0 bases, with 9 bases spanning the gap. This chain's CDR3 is CASSSRLATNEKLFF. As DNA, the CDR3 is TGTGCCAGCAGCTCACGTTTGGCAACTAATGAAAAACTGTTTTTT.

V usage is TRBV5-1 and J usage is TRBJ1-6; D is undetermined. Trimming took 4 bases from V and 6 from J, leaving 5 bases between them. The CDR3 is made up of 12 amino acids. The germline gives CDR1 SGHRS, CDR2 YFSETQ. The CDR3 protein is CASSDVNSPLHF. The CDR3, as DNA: TGCGCCAGCAGCGACGTTAATTCACCCCTCCACTTT.

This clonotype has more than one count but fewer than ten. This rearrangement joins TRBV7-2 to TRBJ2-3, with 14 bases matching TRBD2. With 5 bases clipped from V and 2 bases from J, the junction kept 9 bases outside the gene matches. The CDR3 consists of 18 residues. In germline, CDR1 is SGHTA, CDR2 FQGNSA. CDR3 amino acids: CASSLRTSGGINTDTQYF. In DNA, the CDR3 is TGTGCCAGCAGCCTCAGGACTAGCGGGGGGATTAACACAGATACGCAGTATTTT.

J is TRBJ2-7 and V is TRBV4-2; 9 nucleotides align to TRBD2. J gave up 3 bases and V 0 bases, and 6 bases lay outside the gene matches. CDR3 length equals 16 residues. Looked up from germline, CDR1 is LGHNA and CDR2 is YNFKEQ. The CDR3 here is CASSQDRVSGGYEQYF. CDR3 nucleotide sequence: TGTGCCAGCAGCCAAGATCGTGTTAGCGGGGGCTACGAGCAGTACTTC.

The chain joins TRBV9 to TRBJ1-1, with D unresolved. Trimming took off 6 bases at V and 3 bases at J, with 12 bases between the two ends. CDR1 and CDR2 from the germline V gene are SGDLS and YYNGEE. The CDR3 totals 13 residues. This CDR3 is CASTRAGDTEAFF. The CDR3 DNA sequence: TGTGCCAGCACTCGAGCCGGGGACACTGAAGCTTTCTTT.

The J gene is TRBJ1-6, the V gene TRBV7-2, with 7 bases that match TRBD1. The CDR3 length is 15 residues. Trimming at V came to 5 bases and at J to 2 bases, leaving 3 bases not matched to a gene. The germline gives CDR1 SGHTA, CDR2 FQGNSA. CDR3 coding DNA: TGTGCCAGCAGCGAAGGGACAGCCTATAATTCACCCCTCCACTTT. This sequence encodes CASSEGTAYNSPLHF.

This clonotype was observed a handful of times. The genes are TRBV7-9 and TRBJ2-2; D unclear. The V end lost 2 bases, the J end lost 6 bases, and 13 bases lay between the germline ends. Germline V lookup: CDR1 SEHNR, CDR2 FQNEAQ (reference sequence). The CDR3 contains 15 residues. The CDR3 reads CASSLILGNAGELFF. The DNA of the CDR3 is TGTGCCAGCAGCTTAATCCTGGGGAATGCCGGGGAGCTGTTTTTT.

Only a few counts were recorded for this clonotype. In nucleotides, the CDR3 is TGCAGTGCTAGGCCCCCTTGGACAGGGGATGGCTACACCTTC. Its translation is CSARPPWTGDGYTF. V and J are TRBV20-1 and TRBJ1-2; TRBD1 aligns across 9 bases. Trimming cost V 3 bases and J 6 bases; bases outside gene matches: 8. The CDR3 runs to 14 residues. Germline CDR1 is DFQATT and CDR2 is SNEGSKA (reference sequence).

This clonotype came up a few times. The CDR3 DNA reads as TGTGCCAGCACCACTCGGGGGGCCTGGCAGCCCCAGCATTTT. It yields the protein CASTTRGAWQPQHF. The genes are TRBV28 and TRBJ1-5, with D possibly matching TRBD1 (6 bases). The CDR3 totals 14 residues. CDR1 is MDHEN and CDR2 is SYDVKM in the germline V gene. V lost 7 bases and J 7 bases, leaving 17 bases between the germline ends. Full variable domain (remainder filled in from reference TRBV28 and TRBJ1-5): DVKVTQSSRYLVKRTGEKVFLECVQDMDHENMFWYRQDPGLGLRLIYFSYDVKMKEKGDIPEGYSVSREKKERFSLILESASTNQTSMYLCASTTRGAWQPQHFGDGTRLSIL.

The CDR3 bases are TGCGCCAGCAGCCCTCAGGGGGGAGGAGGCACTGAAGCTTTCTTT. Translation gives CASSPQGGGGTEAFF. The chain uses TRBV4-1 and TRBJ1-1, with 7 bases that match TRBD1. This CDR3 has 15 amino acids. V dropped 4 bases and J dropped 4; count of bases not matched to a gene: 9. Germline-derived CDR1 and CDR2 are MGHRA and YSYEKL.

This chain's CDR3 is CASSQEGAFRSGNTIYF. The CDR3 DNA is TGCGCCAGCAGCCAAGAAGGAGCGTTCCGCTCTGGAAACACCATATATTTT. The chain uses TRBV4-3 and TRBJ1-3; the D is unclear. CDR1 and CDR2 from the germline V gene are LGHNA and YSLEER. The CDR3 length is 17 residues. The V gene lost 0 bases and the J gene lost 0 bases, with 12 bases spanning the gap.

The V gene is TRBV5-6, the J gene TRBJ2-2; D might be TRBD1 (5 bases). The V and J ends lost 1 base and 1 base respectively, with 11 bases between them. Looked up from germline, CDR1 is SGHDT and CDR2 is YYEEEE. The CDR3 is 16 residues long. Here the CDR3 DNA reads TGTGCCAGCAGCTTGCTTCAGGGTGGGAACACCGGGGAGCTGTTTTTT. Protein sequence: CASSLLQGGNTGELFF.